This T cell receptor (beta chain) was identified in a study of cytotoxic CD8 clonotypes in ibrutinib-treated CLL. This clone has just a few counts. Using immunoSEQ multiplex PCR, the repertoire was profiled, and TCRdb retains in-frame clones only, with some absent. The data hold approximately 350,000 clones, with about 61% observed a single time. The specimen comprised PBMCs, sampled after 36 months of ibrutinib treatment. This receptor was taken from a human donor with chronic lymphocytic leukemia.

The CDR3 sequence is CATSERRINYGYTF. The DNA for the CDR3 is TGTGCCACCAGCGAACGACGGATCAACTATGGCTACACCTTC. J is TRBJ1-2 and V is TRBV15; no firm D call. V shed 5 bases and J shed 2 bases, with 12 bases lying between them. Per germline, CDR1 LNHNV and CDR2 YYDKDF (reference sequence). This CDR3 region has 14 residues.